These 25 T cell receptor beta chains share one sample of origin, sequenced in a study of blood T cell repertoires in COVID-19. The assay was immunoSEQ multiplex PCR, and TCRdb's table has in-frame clones only and misses some. The profile shows 180,000 or so clones, less than 85% of them singletons. Sequencing was done on a sample of PBMCs or T cells enriched from blood (not recorded which). The receptors stem from a woman in her forties or fifties who had recovered from COVID-19.

This clone came up once. This rearrangement joins TRBV3-1 (or the pseudogene TRBV3-2) to TRBJ1-1; D is possibly TRBD1 (6 bases). Germline-derived CDR1 and CDR2 are LGHDT and YNNKEL (reference sequence). The V end lost 9 bases, the J end lost 2 bases, and 13 bases lay between the germline ends. This CDR3 has 13 amino acids. CDR3 sequence (DNA): TGTGCCAGTCGCGGGGGGGCTAACACTGAAGCTTTCTTT. Amino acids: CASRGGANTEAFF.

The genes are TRBV7-9 and TRBJ1-3; weak D call: TRBD1 (6 bases). V lost 5 bases, J lost 4 bases, and 15 bases lay in between. CDR1 and CDR2 (germline): SEHNR, FQNEAQ (reference sequence). This CDR3 is built from 15 residues. The CDR3 region has the DNA TGTGCCAGCAGCCCCCCCCAGGGGTTCGGAAACACCATATATTTT. It specifies CASSPPQGFGNTIYF.

In its sample, this clone was seen a few times. J is TRBJ1-2 and V is TRBV7-9, with TRBD1 matching over 9 bases. Looked up from germline, CDR1 is SEHNR and CDR2 is FQNEAQ (reference sequence). This CDR3 is 14 amino acids long. J was trimmed by 4 bases and V by 4 bases; bases with no gene match: 4. CDR3 sequence reads: CASSWDRVRYGYTF. The CDR3 DNA follows: TGTGCCAGCAGCTGGGACAGGGTTCGCTATGGCTACACCTTC.

V and J are TRBV7-9 and TRBJ1-2, with D uncertain. The CDR3 extends over 16 amino acids. Trimming took 1 base from V and 0 from J, leaving 12 bases between them. Germline CDR1 SEHNR, CDR2 FQNEAQ (reference sequence). The CDR3 bases are TGTGCCAGCAGCTTAGGAGGTCCAGCTGCTAACTATGGCTACACCTTC. It specifies CASSLGGPAANYGYTF.

The chain has TRBV11-2 and TRBJ1-4; D unclear. The germline CDR1 and CDR2 sequences are SGHAT and FQNNGV. Trimming stripped 0 bases from V and 6 bases from J, with 5 bases between. This CDR3 comprises 13 residues. The CDR3 nucleotides read TGTGCCAGCAGCTTAGAGGCATATGAAAAACTGTTTTTT. Encoded protein: CASSLEAYEKLFF.

The chain carries TRBV2 and TRBJ1-1, with TRBD1 matching over 9 bases. The CDR3 is 13 amino acids. Germline V gene data show CDR1 as SNHLY and CDR2 as FYNNEI. The junction had 9 bases not matched to a gene; V was cut back by 8 bases and J by 8 bases. CDR3 bases: TGTGCCAGCGGGTACAGGGGGCACAACGAAGCTTTCTTT. Amino acids: CASGYRGHNEAFF.

J is TRBJ1-3 and V is TRBV30; no clear D. Germline V CDR1 and CDR2: GTSNPN, SVGIG (reference sequence). Between the trimmed V and J ends, which lost 4 bases and 0 bases, there was a span of 7 bases. The CDR3 sequence is 13 residues long. The CDR3 sequence is CAWTRNSGNTIYF. Written as DNA, the CDR3 is TGTGCCTGGACGCGGAACTCTGGAAACACCATATATTTT.

This clone was detected many times. The chain employs TRBV7-2 and TRBJ2-5, with 14 bases matching TRBD2. Trimming at V came to 5 bases and at J to 5 bases, leaving 13 bases not matched to a gene. Germline V lookup: CDR1 SGHTA, CDR2 FQGNSA. The CDR3 has 18 amino acids. The DNA for the CDR3 is TGTGCCAGCAGCAAAGGGACTAGCGGGGGCCCCGGGTGGGAGACCCAGTACTTC. The encoded protein is CASSKGTSGGPGWETQYF. Complete variable domain (other parts from reference TRBV7-2 and TRBJ2-5): GAGVSQSPSNKVTEKGKDVELRCDPISGHTALYWYRQSLGQGLEFLIYFQGNSAPDKSGLPSDRFSAERTGGSVSTLTIQRTQQEDSAVYLCASSKGTSGGPGWETQYFGPGTRLLVL.

The chain recombines TRBV18 with TRBJ1-2; a possible D gene is TRBD1 (5 bases). Trimming left V 6 bases short and J 7 bases short, with 18 bases between. Germline CDR1 is KGHSH and CDR2 is LQKENI. This CDR3 contains 14 residues. In DNA, the CDR3 is TGTGCCAGCTCGTCAGGGCCCGGCGGAGTTGGCTACACCTTC. Translating gives CASSSGPGGVGYTF.

The chain has TRBV27 and TRBJ1-5; D is perhaps TRBD1 (6 bases). CDR1 is MNHEY and CDR2 is SMNVEV in the germline V gene (reference sequence). This CDR3 has 14 residues. The V end was cut by 5 bases, the J end by 12 bases, with 20 bases between. CDR3 bases: TGTGCCAGCAGTCTCAGACAGGCGGGGGGGTACCAGCATTTT. Amino acids: CASSLRQAGGYQHF.

V is TRBV11-2 and J is TRBJ1-2; D is uncertain. The CDR3 sequence is 14 residues long. Deletions cut 3 bases from V and 4 bases from J, with 12 bases between. Germline V gene lookup returns CDR1 SGHAT and CDR2 FQNNGV. The CDR3 loop is CASSLYQNTYGYTF. DNA for the CDR3: TGTGCCAGCAGCTTGTATCAGAATACCTATGGCTACACCTTC.

V gene TRBV15 combines with J gene TRBJ2-2; no clear D. Germline CDR1 reads LNHNV; CDR2 reads YYDKDF (reference sequence). Trimming took off 2 bases at V and 6 bases at J, with 10 bases between the two ends. The CDR3 is 14 amino acids. CDR3 DNA sequence: TGTGCCACCAGCAGACCCTTGGAGTCCGGGGAGCTGTTTTTT. This gives the protein CATSRPLESGELFF.

Only a few counts were recorded for this clone. This sequence joins TRBV9 and TRBJ1-2, with D uncertain. Germline assignment: CDR1 SGDLS and CDR2 YYNGEE. Trimming shortened V by 3 bases and J by 4 bases, and 16 bases separated the two germline ends. There are 15 residues in the CDR3. The CDR3: CASSAQSAGGYGYTF. The CDR3 DNA follows: TGTGCCAGCAGCGCCCAATCGGCGGGAGGCTATGGCTACACCTTC.

This rearrangement joins TRBV12-3 or TRBV12-4 to TRBJ1-2; a weak D match, TRBD1 (6 bases). Trimming took off 5 bases at V and 7 bases at J, with 14 bases between the two ends. This CDR3 comprises 13 residues. CDR3 residues: CASSRTVGVGYTF. CDR3 sequence (DNA): TGTGCCAGCAGTCGGACAGTGGGAGTTGGCTACACCTTC.

The chain uses TRBV7-8 and TRBJ2-1; D is uncertain. V was pared by 8 bases and J by 3 bases, with 17 bases between. The CDR3 consists of 15 residues. Germline CDR1 and CDR2: SGHVS and FQNEAQ. The DNA for the CDR3 is TGTGCCAGCCAAATGGGCAGAACAAACTACAATGAGCAGTTCTTC. Translated: CASQMGRTNYNEQFF.

This clone appeared once. The rearrangement links TRBV19 to TRBJ1-2, with no clear D. The CDR3 length is 14 residues. Per germline, CDR1 LNHDA and CDR2 SQIVND (reference sequence). V was clipped by 6 bases and J by 4 bases, with 15 bases between them. CDR3 residues: CASSLTVGAYGYTF. CDR3 DNA sequence: TGTGCCAGTAGCCTGACGGTTGGAGCCTATGGCTACACCTTC. Full variable domain (outside the CDR3, taken from reference TRBV19 and TRBJ1-2): DGGITQSPKYLFRKEGQNVTLSCEQNLNHDAMYWYRQDPGQGLRLIYYSQIVNDFQKGDIAEGYSVSREKKESFPLTVTSAQKNPTAFYLCASSLTVGAYGYTFGSGTRLTVV.

Concerning this clone: Other DNA sequences in the same sample also yield this CDR3. The V gene is TRBV18, the J gene TRBJ2-7, with D tentatively TRBD1 (6 bases). The CDR3 consists of 14 residues. Germline CDR1 and CDR2: KGHSH and LQKENI. V lost 1 base and J lost 2, with 9 bases in between. The CDR3 bases are TGTGCCAGCTCACCACGGCAGGGGACCTACGAGCAGTACGTC. It specifies CASSPRQGTYEQYV.

In this sample, this clone turned up once. The chain has TRBV28 and TRBJ2-7; the D gene is possibly TRBD1 (6 bases). CDR3 size: 12 residues. Trimming removed 4 bases from V and 7 bases from J, with 11 bases in between. Germline CDR1 reads MDHEN; CDR2 reads SYDVKM. The chain's CDR3 is CASSSGVGEQYV. CDR3 DNA sequence: TGTGCCAGCAGTTCAGGGGTAGGGGAGCAGTACGTC.

The rearrangement links TRBV5-1 to TRBJ1-6, with no clear D. Germline V gene lookup returns CDR1 SGHRS and CDR2 YFSETQ. Trimming cost V 0 bases and J 6 bases, with 10 bases left between them. The CDR3 is 15 residues long. In DNA, the CDR3 is TGCGCCAGCAGCTTGGTCACGGGAGGTAATTCACCCCTCCACTTT. Amino acid sequence: CASSLVTGGNSPLHF.

V usage is TRBV6-2 or TRBV6-3 and J usage is TRBJ2-1; maybe TRBD1 (5 bases). This CDR3 is built from 13 residues. Germline assignment: CDR1 MNHEY and CDR2 SVGEGT. Trimming cost V 5 bases and J 7 bases, with 12 bases left between them. CDR3 sequence (DNA): TGTGCCAGCAGTCCGCAGGGCAGGAATGAGCAGTTCTTC. Protein: CASSPQGRNEQFF.

The chain recombines TRBV7-9 with TRBJ1-2; 7 bases match TRBD1. The CDR3 length is 12 residues. The germline V gene encodes CDR1 SEHNR and CDR2 FQNEAQ (reference sequence). The ends lost 3 bases at V and 8 bases at J; junction bases unmatched: 3. CDR3 DNA: TGTGCCAGCAGCTTGAGAGGGGGCGGCTACACCTTC. Its translation: CASSLRGGGYTF.

In this sample, this clone turned up a few times. Germline and junction disagree at one end, which may indicate a read error. The V call is TRBV5-6, the J call TRBJ1-2, with D perhaps TRBD1 (6 bases). The CDR3 totals 14 residues. Germline lookup yields CDR1 SGHDT and CDR2 YYEEEE. Here the CDR3 reads CASSLRDTIVSGGF. The CDR3 nucleotides read TGTGCCAGCAGCTTGAGGGACACTATCGTCTCCGGCGGCTTC.

The rearrangement joins TRBV7-2 to TRBJ2-2, with 9 positions matching TRBD2. This CDR3 region has 16 residues. With 6 bases clipped from V and 7 bases from J, the junction kept 12 bases outside the gene matches. Germline CDR1 and CDR2: SGHTA and FQGNSA. In DNA, the CDR3 is TGTGCCAGCAGGACAGGGACTAGCAGGGGAAACGGGGAGCTGTTTTTT. Encoded protein: CASRTGTSRGNGELFF.

The chain carries TRBV2 and TRBJ2-2; D is unclear. The CDR3 loop spans 14 amino acids. Trimming cost V 4 bases and J 0 bases, with 6 bases left between them. CDR1 and CDR2 from the germline V gene are SNHLY and FYNNEI. As DNA, the CDR3 is TGTGCCAGCAGTGTCGAGTCGAACACCGGGGAGCTGTTTTTT. Its protein is CASSVESNTGELFF. Together with reference TRBV2 and TRBJ2-2, the CDR3 gives the full variable domain: EPEVTQTPSHQVTQMGQEVILRCVPISNHLYFYWYRQILGQKVEFLVSFYNNEISEKSEIFDDQFSVERPDGSNFTLKIRSTKLEDSAMYFCASSVESNTGELFFGEGSRLTVL.

The rearrangement joins TRBV28 to TRBJ2-1; 9 bases line up with TRBD2. There are 14 residues in the CDR3. Germline trimming cut 8 bases from V and 6 bases from J; bases unmatched to any gene: 8. Germline V gene lookup returns CDR1 MDHEN and CDR2 SYDVKM. CDR3 protein: CASYSGGLRNEQFF. The CDR3 DNA follows: TGTGCCAGCTATAGCGGGGGCCTTCGCAATGAGCAGTTCTTC.